This TCR beta chain was identified in a study of blood T cell repertoires in COVID-19 (dated by TCRdb to between 2020 and 2021). Background on the whole study: Collaborator samples came from the United States, Italy and Spain and covered acute and convalescent phases of COVID-19. The material from the prospective study consisted of cDNA or gDNA derived from T cells, B-cell-depleted T cells, or PBMCs. The dataset comprised deeply sampled blood TCRbeta repertoires from subjects exposed to, actively infected with, or recovered from COVID-19. The repertoires were made available in a free public database intended to serve as a resource for research on the immune response to SARS-CoV-2. Samples came from the ongoing ImmuneRACE study (first 160 participants) plus 1,254 subjects from 6 global collaborators. Sample metadata almost always included a de-identified subject ID, COVID-19 status, age in years and sex. Where available, HLA class I and class II types were obtained from metadata supplied by the sample provider rather than from assay-based typing.

The CDR3, cysteine through phenylalanine, is 13 amino acids long. The sequence is cut down to CDR3 DNA, 39 bases in frame from base 1. Taken from the germline V gene, the CDR1 and CDR2 loops are MNHNS and SASEGT. After removal of 8 bases from V and 9 bases from J, the junction retains 8 bases not matched to a gene. This clone was counted a few times. What antigen it recognizes has not been identified. Qualities for individual bases were not recorded, and no much larger clone is one base off. Each collaborating institution followed its own protocols to collect whole blood in K2EDTA tubes. For TCRbeta analysis, collaborators shipped samples in one of three forms: frozen whole blood, isolated PBMCs, or DNA extracted from either of those sample types. TCRbeta CDR3 regions were amplified from genomic DNA using the immunoSEQ Assay, a bias-controlled multiplex PCR. The study's processing was this. The number of nucleated cells in each sample was estimated by amplification of reference gene primers within the assay. To quantify the absolute abundance of each unique TCRbeta CDR3 rearrangement, sequence reads were collapsed and filtered. For each sample, productive Simpson clonality was calculated as the square root of Simpson's diversity index over productive rearrangements. TCRdb took over this immuneACCESS table, retaining in-frame rearrangements with V and J assigned. Such tables are incomplete; in checked studies, under half of the missing clones stem from an unresolved V gene, and the remainder is unexplained. From that table come the V and J calls and clone size; the DNA was used to work out D and trimming. This sample comprises roughly 330,000 clones, roughly 86% of them detected only once. The top ten constitute 1.5% to 2% of the sample.

Points the paper makes about the study in general: How much clinical and demographic metadata was included differed by source and by participant, and the metadata was provided uncurated.

The sequence links TRBV6-1 to TRBJ2-1, with 9 middle bases fitting TRBD2. What was sequenced was peripheral blood. The TCR sequence derives from a woman aged 50 to 60 with acute or convalescent COVID-19. The CDR3 reads CASRQISGSEQFF. The DNA reads TGTGCCAGCCGGCAGATTAGCGGGAGTGAGCAGTTCTTC.